The text below deals with one T cell receptor beta chain. 13 Jbeta primers and 60 Vbeta primers were used for the PCR. The protocol was immunoSEQ multiplex PCR, while the TCRdb copy is restricted to in-frame clones and leaves out a portion. The data show approximately 190,000 clones, over 75% seen once. This record comes from a study of cytomegalovirus exposure and HLA in healthy donors. The germline V gene encodes CDR1 SEHNR and CDR2 FQNEAQ (reference sequence). The CDR3 spans 14 residues. Sequenced sample: PBMCs. This receptor was identified in a man aged 35-49 years in good health and CMV-seropositive. The chain carries TRBV7-9 and TRBJ2-7; D is possibly TRBD2 (7 bases). The J call may be in error: the DNA end matches TRBJ2-1 better. The CDR3 DNA reads as TGTGCCAGCAGCTTAGCGGGGGGGGCGGGTGAGCAGTTCTTC. Translating gives CASSLAGGAGEQFF.